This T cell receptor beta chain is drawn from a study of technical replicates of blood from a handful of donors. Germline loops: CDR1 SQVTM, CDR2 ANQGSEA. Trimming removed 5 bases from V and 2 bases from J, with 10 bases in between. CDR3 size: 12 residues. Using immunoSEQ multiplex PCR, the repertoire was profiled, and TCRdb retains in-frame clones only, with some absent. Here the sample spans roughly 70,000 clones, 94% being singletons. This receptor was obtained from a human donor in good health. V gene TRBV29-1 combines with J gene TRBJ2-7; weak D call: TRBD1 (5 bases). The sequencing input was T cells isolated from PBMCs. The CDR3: CSVPGKAYEQYF. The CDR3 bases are TGCAGCGTTCCAGGGAAGGCCTACGAGCAGTACTTC.